This T cell receptor (beta chain) was recorded in a study of T cell repertoires in cytomegalovirus infection. Whole-study context: CMV infection together with matching HLA type was indicated by public TCR beta signatures.

General study points: Cumulative frequency (of public TCR beta family members) identified carriers of CMV plus the relevant HLA.

Regarding this clonotype: Its target is not known.

TCRdb reprocessed the reads via MiXCR and lists one record per CDR3 protein. The table includes roughly 760,000 distinct CDR3 sequences, about a third detected once. Sequencing used PBMCs. The receptor comes from a human donor in good health (CMV status not recorded). Some clones in this sample may be carry-over from other donors' samples.

CDR3: CASSQAAPVLAYEQYF. DNA of the CDR3: TGCGCCAGCAGCCAAGCCGCCCCGGTCCTAGCCTACGAGCAGTACTTC. The chain links TRBV4-1 to TRBJ2-7; the D is unclear. Trimming removed 1 base from V and 2 bases from J, with 15 bases in between. The CDR3 spans 16 residues. From germline, CDR1 is MGHRA and CDR2 YSYEKL.